Following are 16 T cell receptor beta chains from one sample sequenced in a study of CD8 T cells in Susac syndrome (dated by TCRdb to between 2018 and 2021). Libraries were made using the immunoSEQ multiplex PCR assay. RNA was extracted with the RNeasy kit and about 0.5 to 1 ug was reverse transcribed using random hexamers. Through fastp at Q25 and MiXCR, TCRdb rebuilt clones from the public reads, retaining in-frame beta chains. CDR3 protein sequences are deduplicated, and each keeps its most common genes and DNA. The table for this sample lists roughly 200,000 distinct CDR3 sequences; just under 95% of them were counted only once. The leading ten clones occupy approximately 0.098% of the sample. The sequenced material came from CD4+ T cells from PBMCs. These receptors were taken from a human donor in good health.

The chain combines TRBV12-3 or TRBV12-4 with TRBJ2-7; TRBD2 matches 7 bases. After removal of 3 bases from V and 3 bases from J, the junction contained 14 bases not matched to a gene. The CDR3 contains 17 residues. The chain's CDR3 is CASSFRGWASGNYEQYF. The CDR3 region has the DNA TGTGCCAGCAGTTTTCGGGGATGGGCTAGCGGAAACTACGAGCAGTACTTC.

The chain is built from TRBV12-2 and TRBJ2-1; TRBD2 reflects the table's D call only, with no check against the DNA. TRBV12-2 represents a pseudogene. The CDR3 runs to 15 residues. The CDR3 DNA sequence: TGTGCAAGTCGCTTATCCCCGGGAGGGAAGAATGAGCAGTTCTTC. It is translated as CASRLSPGGKNEQFF.

This chain links TRBV28 with TRBJ2-7, with a weak D call TRBD1 (5 bases). The CDR3 is made up of 15 amino acids. V lost 6 bases to trimming and J lost 2 bases, with 17 bases between them. Germline CDR1 MDHEN, CDR2 SYDVKM. CDR3 amino acids: CASSTTGRGAYEQYF. CDR3 bases: TGTGCCAGCAGCACAACAGGACGAGGAGCCTACGAGCAGTACTTC.

The chain employs TRBV7-2 and TRBJ1-2; D gene ambiguous. Germline V CDR1 and CDR2: SGHTA, FQGNSA. The CDR3 contains 14 residues. With 1 base removed from V and 5 bases from J, the gap between germline ends came to 11 bases. The CDR3 sequence: CASSLDQPMYGYTF. DNA for the CDR3: TGTGCCAGCAGCTTAGACCAACCGATGTATGGCTACACCTTC.

The CDR3 sequence: CAIRGLADEQFF. CDR3 DNA sequence: TGTGCCATCAGGGGACTAGCTGATGAGCAGTTCTTC. This chain uses TRBV10-3 with TRBJ2-1; 9 bases are a match to TRBD2. In germline, CDR1 is ENHRY, CDR2 SYGVKD. This CDR3 spans 12 amino acids. The trim removed 6 bases at V and 8 bases at J, leaving 2 bases unmatched.

V gene TRBV5-1 combines with J gene TRBJ2-2; the D call may be TRBD1 or TRBD2 (5 bases each). The V end was cut by 1 base, the J end by 4 bases, with 14 bases between. There are 16 residues in the CDR3. Looked up from germline, CDR1 is SGHRS and CDR2 is YFSETQ. The chain's CDR3 is CASSLTRGIGTGELFF. The CDR3 DNA reads TGCGCCAGCAGCTTGACTAGGGGTATTGGCACCGGGGAGCTGTTTTTT.

The gene calls are TRBV30 and TRBJ2-7, with TRBD2 matching over 13 bases. V shed 5 bases, J shed 5 bases, and the junction held 15 bases outside the gene matches. CDR1 and CDR2 from the germline V gene are GTSNPN and SVGIG (reference sequence). The CDR3 length is 17 residues. The chain's CDR3 is CAWGLGLAGFSGDEQYF. CDR3 nucleotides: TGTGCCTGGGGCCTGGGACTAGCGGGATTCTCCGGCGACGAGCAGTACTTC. Looking up the rest from reference TRBV30 and TRBJ2-7 gives the full variable domain: SQTIHQWPATLVQPVGSPLSLECTVEGTSNPNLYWYRQAAGRGLQLLFYSVGIGQISSEVPQNLSASRPQDRQFILSSKKLLLSDSGFYLCAWGLGLAGFSGDEQYFGPGTRLTVT.

The V gene is TRBV19, the J gene TRBJ2-3; the match to TRBD2 covers 8 bases. Per the germline V gene, CDR1 is LNHDA and CDR2 is SQIVND (reference sequence). The CDR3 has 14 amino acids. J was trimmed by 2 bases and V by 3 bases; bases with no gene match: 1. The DNA for the CDR3 is TGTGCCAGTAGTATGACTAGCGACACAGATACGCAGTATTTT. Translation gives CASSMTSDTDTQYF.

V gene TRBV30 combines with J gene TRBJ2-1; no clear D. CDR1 GTSNPN and CDR2 SVGIG come from the germline V gene (reference sequence). V was pared by 2 bases and J by 0 bases, with 11 bases between. The CDR3 extends over 15 amino acids. The CDR3 region is CAWSSSPSSYNEQFF. For the CDR3, the DNA is TGTGCCTGGAGTTCTTCTCCCAGCTCCTACAATGAGCAGTTCTTC.

This chain connects TRBV29-1 to TRBJ1-3; no firm D call. The CDR3 length is 14 residues. Germline assignment: CDR1 SQVTM and CDR2 ANQGSEA. V lost 6 bases and J 0 bases, leaving 12 bases between the germline ends. The CDR3 nucleotides read TGCAGCGTGGACGACTGGGACTCTGGAAACACCATATATTTT. The encoded protein is CSVDDWDSGNTIYF.

This sequence joins TRBV27 and TRBJ1-2, with 8 bases identical to TRBD1. Germline V lookup: CDR1 MNHEY, CDR2 SMNVEV (reference sequence). J lost 4 bases, V lost 0 bases, and 4 bases had no gene match. CDR3 size: 15 residues. CDR3 nucleotide sequence: TGTGCCAGCAGTTTATCGGCAGGGGGCATCTATGGCTACACCTTC. It codes for CASSLSAGGIYGYTF.

This chain joins TRBV20-1 and TRBJ2-1, with a possible D match to TRBD2 (6 bases). Germline CDR1 is DFQATT and CDR2 is SNEGSKA (reference sequence). This CDR3 comprises 14 residues. V was cut by 1 base and J by 1 base, with 8 bases left in between. DNA of the CDR3: TGCAGTGCTAGAGCGGGAGTATCCTACAATGAGCAGTTCTTC. Translation gives CSARAGVSYNEQFF.

V gene TRBV3-1 combines with J gene TRBJ2-5; TRBD2 aligns across 9 bases. CDR1 is LGHDT, CDR2 YNNKEL, per germline (reference sequence). V shed 4 bases and J 1 base; nucleotides not matched to a gene: 7. This CDR3 has 16 residues. CDR3 loop: CASSPSLAGGQETQYF. DNA for the CDR3: TGTGCCAGCAGCCCCTCACTAGCGGGTGGCCAAGAGACCCAGTACTTC.

The rearrangement uses TRBV30 and TRBJ1-1, with D unresolved. The CDR3 has 13 amino acids. V shed 5 bases and J shed 0 bases, with 10 bases lying between them. Germline CDR1 and CDR2: GTSNPN and SVGIG (reference sequence). The CDR3 DNA is TGTGCCTGGTCTAATAGTCTGAACACTGAAGCTTTCTTT. It translates to CAWSNSLNTEAFF. The complete variable domain, with remaining parts taken from reference TRBV30 and TRBJ1-1, reads SQTIHQWPATLVQPVGSPLSLECTVEGTSNPNLYWYRQAAGRGLQLLFYSVGIGQISSEVPQNLSASRPQDRQFILSSKKLLLSDSGFYLCAWSNSLNTEAFFGQGTRLTVV.

The rearrangement uses TRBV25-1 and TRBJ2-6; D is unresolved. The germline V and J ends were trimmed by 3 bases and 0 bases, with 9 bases remaining between them. Germline V gene sequence: CDR1 MGHDK, CDR2 SYGVNS. The CDR3 covers 16 residues. CDR3: CASSDRWGSGANVLTF. In DNA form, the CDR3 reads TGTGCCAGCAGTGATCGTTGGGGCTCTGGGGCCAACGTCCTGACTTTC.

The chain joins TRBV2 to TRBJ2-5, with TRBD2 matching over 11 bases. The CDR3 extends over 13 amino acids. Germline lookup yields CDR1 SNHLY and CDR2 FYNNEI. The junction had 3 bases not matched to a gene; V was cut back by 7 bases and J by 5 bases. DNA for the CDR3: TGTGCCAGCAAGGGGACTAGCGGCGAGACCCAGTACTTC. This gives the protein CASKGTSGETQYF.